Presented here are 19 T cell receptor beta chains from one specimen sequenced in a study of siplizumab effects on memory and regulatory T cells. Profiled with immunoSEQ multiplex PCR; TCRdb holds only in-frame clones, not every one. This table has over 80,000 clones, roughly 94% appearing once. The material sequenced was non-Treg CD4+ T cells sorted from blood. The receptors stem from a human donor in good health.

The chain has TRBV19 and TRBJ1-5; TRBD1 might be the D (5 bases). The CDR3 consists of 12 residues. The ends were cut back, 5 bases at V and 8 bases at J, with 10 bases in the middle. From germline, CDR1 is LNHDA and CDR2 SQIVND (reference sequence). CDR3 nucleotides: TGTGCCAGTAGTGGGGCCAGCAAGCCCCAGCATTTT. Residues: CASSGASKPQHF.

V and J are TRBV5-6 and TRBJ2-3, with a tentative D call TRBD1 (6 bases). Trimming cost V 2 bases and J 1 base, with 8 bases left between them. Germline V lookup: CDR1 SGHDT, CDR2 YYEEEE. This CDR3 comprises 14 residues. Written as DNA, the CDR3 is TGTGCCAGCAGCTTCAGACAGGGCACAGATACGCAGTATTTT. Its protein product is CASSFRQGTDTQYF.

The chain couples TRBV5-5 to TRBJ2-7; TRBD1 agrees at 7 bases. The CDR3 consists of 14 residues. V trimming: 1 base; J trimming: 1 base; junction bases outside the gene matches: 2. Germline CDR1 and CDR2: SGHKS and YYEKEE (reference sequence). In DNA form, the CDR3 reads TGTGCCAGCAGCTTGCCGGGACAGTCCTACGAGCAGTACTTC. Protein product: CASSLPGQSYEQYF.

The chain joins TRBV5-1 to TRBJ2-1, with a tentative D call TRBD2 (5 bases). The germline gives CDR1 SGHRS, CDR2 YFSETQ. The ends were cut back, 2 bases at V and 10 bases at J, with 19 bases in the middle. The CDR3 contains 15 residues. The CDR3, as DNA: TGCGCCAGCAGCTTCTCGGTCACCCCGGCGGGCGAGCAGTTCTTC. The encoded protein is CASSFSVTPAGEQFF.

The V gene is TRBV10-1, the J gene TRBJ2-7, with D tentatively TRBD1 (6 bases). V lost 6 bases to trimming and J lost 1 base, with 13 bases between them. Germline CDR1 is WNHNN and CDR2 is SYGVQD (reference sequence). CDR3 size: 14 residues. CDR3 coding DNA: TGCGCCAGCAGAAACGGGACAAGATCCTACGAGCAGTACTTC. It translates to CASRNGTRSYEQYF.

V gene TRBV5-1 combines with J gene TRBJ2-2; 11 nucleotides align to TRBD2. V shed 4 bases and J 0 bases; nucleotides not matched to a gene: 2. CDR3 length: 16 amino acids. The germline V gene has CDR1 SGHRS and CDR2 YFSETQ. The CDR3 here is CASSATSGTNTGELFF. DNA of the CDR3: TGCGCCAGCAGCGCGACTAGCGGGACGAACACCGGGGAGCTGTTTTTT.

The rearrangement links TRBV6-4 to TRBJ1-5, with D possibly TRBD1 on 5 matching bases. CDR3 length: 14 residues. Trimming pared 0 bases from V and 7 bases from J, leaving 10 bases between. Germline V lookup: CDR1 MRHNA, CDR2 SNTAGT. The CDR3 DNA follows: TGTGCCAGCAGTGACTCCTGGGGGTCGCAGCCCCAGCATTTT. This encodes CASSDSWGSQPQHF.

The CDR3 sequence is CASSLALPPNNEQFF. The CDR3 coding sequence is TGCGCCAGCAGCTTGGCCCTTCCGCCCAACAATGAGCAGTTCTTC. The chain has TRBV5-1 and TRBJ2-1, with D uncertain. The CDR3 runs to 15 residues. The V and J ends lost 0 bases and 5 bases respectively, with 12 bases between them. Per germline, CDR1 SGHRS and CDR2 YFSETQ.

This rearrangement joins TRBV11-3 to TRBJ2-1; 7 bases are a match to TRBD2. The CDR3 is 16 amino acids. Unmatched junction bases numbered 8, after V lost 2 bases and J lost 4 bases. Germline V lookup: CDR1 SGHNT, CDR2 YENEEA. The CDR3 here is CASSLRGASGYNEQFF. In DNA form, the CDR3 reads TGTGCCAGCAGCTTACGCGGTGCTAGCGGATACAATGAGCAGTTCTTC.

This chain connects TRBV5-1 to TRBJ2-2; D is unclear. Germline CDR1 is SGHRS and CDR2 is YFSETQ. There are 14 residues in the CDR3. V lost 0 bases and J 0 bases, leaving 3 bases between the germline ends. This CDR3 reads CASSLAPNTGELFF. CDR3 nucleotides: TGCGCCAGCAGCTTGGCTCCGAACACCGGGGAGCTGTTTTTT.

This clone was recorded once. This chain joins TRBV5-4 and TRBJ1-1; D gene uncertain. CDR1 is SGHNT and CDR2 is YYREEE in the germline V gene (reference sequence). Trimming stripped 6 bases from V and 7 bases from J, with 16 bases between. CDR3 length equals 13 residues. For the CDR3, the DNA is TGTGCCAGCACCTCCCCCGCTGGACGTGAAGCTTTCTTT. This gives the protein CASTSPAGREAFF.

The rearrangement uses TRBV7-2 and TRBJ2-5; 11 nucleotides agree with TRBD2. Trimming at V came to 1 base and at J to 4 bases, leaving 2 bases not matched to a gene. Germline CDR1 is SGHTA and CDR2 is FQGNSA. CDR3 size: 15 residues. The CDR3 DNA follows: TGTGCCAGCAGCTTAGATGGACTAGCGGGAGAGACCCAGTACTTC. It encodes CASSLDGLAGETQYF.

The rearrangement joins TRBV28 to TRBJ2-7, with D unclear. Trimming shortened V by 2 bases and J by 6 bases, and 5 bases separated the two germline ends. The CDR3 has 11 amino acids. Per the germline V gene, CDR1 is MDHEN and CDR2 is SYDVKM. The DNA for the CDR3 is TGTGCCAGCAGTTTAAATTCCGAGCAGTACTTC. Translating it yields CASSLNSEQYF.

The rearrangement joins TRBV6-1 to TRBJ1-1; 7 nucleotides agree with TRBD1. Trimming took 6 bases from V and 5 from J; bases not matched to a gene: 12. CDR1 MNHNS and CDR2 SASEGT come from the germline V gene. The CDR3 is 15 residues long. This CDR3 reads CASSPPDREGTEAFF. The CDR3 nucleotides read TGTGCCAGCAGCCCACCAGACAGGGAGGGAACTGAAGCTTTCTTT.

The genes are TRBV7-9 and TRBJ1-1, with D tentatively TRBD1 (5 bases). Trimming took 2 bases from V and 4 from J, leaving 8 bases between them. The CDR3 runs to 13 residues. Germline CDR1 and CDR2: SEHNR and FQNEAQ (reference sequence). As DNA, the CDR3 is TGTGCCAGCAGCTTACCCGGGGGCACTGAAGCTTTCTTT. As protein: CASSLPGGTEAFF.

The gene calls are TRBV19 and TRBJ2-4, with D possibly matching TRBD1 (6 bases). Per the germline V gene, CDR1 is LNHDA and CDR2 is SQIVND (reference sequence). V lost 6 bases and J 4 bases, leaving 10 bases between the germline ends. The CDR3 runs 13 residues. CDR3: CASSTDRKNIQYF. The CDR3 nucleotides read TGTGCCAGTAGCACTGACAGGAAAAACATTCAGTACTTC.

In nucleotides, the CDR3 is TGTGCCAGCAGCCCCCGGGACCGACGCACAGATACGCAGTATTTT. This translates into CASSPRDRRTDTQYF. The chain links TRBV28 to TRBJ2-3, with D possibly called TRBD1 or TRBD2 (5 bases each). The length of the CDR3 is 15 residues. V was clipped by 6 bases and J by 1 base, with 14 bases between them. Germline CDR1 reads MDHEN; CDR2 reads SYDVKM.

This clone was detected a few times. This chain uses TRBV2 with TRBJ1-3; D is undetermined. The V gene lost 4 bases and the J gene lost 6 bases, with 4 bases spanning the gap. The CDR3 covers 11 residues. Germline V gene lookup returns CDR1 SNHLY and CDR2 FYNNEI. The CDR3 reads CASSVANTIYF. CDR3 sequence (DNA): TGTGCCAGCAGTGTTGCAAACACCATATATTTT.

This sequence joins TRBV10-3 and TRBJ1-5; 7 bases are shared with TRBD1. V was clipped by 0 bases and J by 4 bases; unmatched bases: 6. Germline lookup yields CDR1 ENHRY and CDR2 SYGVKD. The CDR3 totals 16 residues. The CDR3 sequence is CAISESKGGVNQPQHF. The CDR3 coding sequence is TGTGCCATCAGTGAGTCGAAAGGGGGCGTTAATCAGCCCCAGCATTTT.